The rows below give T cell receptor beta chains drawn from one sample of a study of vaccination and CD4 T cells after COVID-19. TCRdb used MiXCR to reprocess the PCR reads, holding one entry per CDR3 protein. The sample has more than 20,000 distinct CDR3 sequences, over 45% seen once. Their recognized antigens are unknown. Specimen: CD4+ T cells from blood, cultured in vitro. Receptors originate from a human donor who had recovered from COVID-19. The CDR3 runs from the conserved cysteine through the conserved F or W. D genes are given only for firm matches. Clone size is stated in some rows and not others, as once, few, many or a class when expanded.

V	D	size	J	length	CDR3	DNA
TRBV7-2	.	.	TRBJ1-5	15	CGSSLGRAHNQPQHF	TGTGGCAGCAGCTTAGGCAGGGCCCACAATCAGCCCCAGCATTTT
TRBV7-9	.	.	TRBJ2-1	19	CASSSGWPRSRSDSNEQFF	TGTGCCAGCAGCTCAGGATGGCCGCGGAGTCGATCCGATAGCAATGAGCAGTTCTTC
TRBV27	.	.	TRBJ2-7	14	CASSLGGRTYEQYF	TGTGCCAGCAGTTTGGGGGGCAGAACCTACGAGCAGTACTTC
TRBV19	TRBD1	.	TRBJ1-5	15	CASSIGTATRGPQHF	TGTGCCAGTAGTATCGGGACAGCTACTCGGGGGCCCCAGCATTTT
TRBV6-5	.	.	TRBJ2-2	14	CASSSLGGAPELFF	TGTGCCAGCAGTTCATTAGGTGGGGCCCCGGAGCTGTTTTTT
TRBV7-7	TRBD2	once	TRBJ2-5	14	CASSRSGLDETQYF	TGTGCCAGCAGCCGTTCGGGACTAGATGAGACCCAGTACTTC
TRBV4-1	TRBD2	.	TRBJ2-2	17	CASSRDHSGRASGELFF	TGCGCCAGCAGCCGGGACCATAGCGGGAGGGCCTCCGGGGAGCTGTTTTTT
TRBV7-9	.	few	TRBJ1-2	15	CASSPLVQAYYGYTF	TGTGCCAGCAGCCCCCTGGTACAGGCCTACTATGGCTACACCTTC
TRBV2	TRBD1	.	TRBJ1-1	14	CASSVRGRETEAFF	TGTGCCAGCAGTGTGAGGGGGCGAGAAACTGAAGCTTTCTTT
TRBV6-5	.	.	TRBJ1-1	14	CASSLQGGGTEAFF	TGTGCCAGCAGTTTACAGGGAGGGGGCACTGAAGCTTTCTTT
TRBV20-1	.	few	TRBJ2-2	14	CSARDVGNTGELFF	TGCAGTGCTAGAGATGTAGGCAACACCGGGGAGCTGTTTTTT
TRBV27	.	few	TRBJ1-4	11	CASPSPQVMGF	TGTGCCAGCCCCAGTCCCCAGGTGATGGGTTTT
TRBV28	.	.	TRBJ2-7	13	CASSFGTNYEQYF	TGTGCCAGCAGTTTCGGGACAAACTACGAGCAGTACTTC
TRBV7-3	.	.	TRBJ1-1	16	CASSLGAGTLNTEAFF	TGTGCCAGCAGCTTAGGGGCCGGCACCTTGAACACTGAAGCTTTCTTT
TRBV6-1	.	few	TRBJ2-2	14	CASSERAYTGELFF	TGTGCCAGCAGTGAACGGGCTTACACCGGGGAGCTGTTTTTT
TRBV6-1	TRBD1	.	TRBJ1-6	15	CASRGQGVSGSPLHF	TGTGCCAGCAGGGGACAGGGGGTTTCAGGTTCACCCCTCCACTTT
TRBV29-1	.	.	TRBJ1-4	11	CSVDGPQGLFF	TGCAGCGTTGATGGCCCCCAGGGACTGTTTTTT
TRBV5-1	TRBD1	.	TRBJ2-7	15	CASSLGDRSLYEQYF	TGCGCCAGCAGCTTGGGGGACAGGAGTCTCTACGAGCAGTACTTC
TRBV27	.	.	TRBJ2-2	15	CASSSWTSNTGELFF	TGTGCCAGCAGTTCTTGGACTTCGAACACCGGGGAGCTGTTTTTT
TRBV6-1	.	.	TRBJ1-5	14	CANVLDGGGQPQHF	TGTGCCAACGTACTCGATGGGGGAGGTCAGCCCCAGCATTTT
TRBV24-1	.	few	TRBJ2-7	12	CATARGLYEQYF	TGTGCCACCGCCAGGGGTCTTTACGAGCAGTACTTC
TRBV6-1	.	few	TRBJ2-7	13	CASSVQGTYEQYF	TGTGCCAGCAGCGTACAGGGAACCTACGAGCAGTACTTC
TRBV5-4	.	.	TRBJ2-3	14	CASSLGGNTDTQYF	TGTGCCAGCAGCTTGGGTGGGAACACAGATACGCAGTATTTT
TRBV7-3	TRBD1	few	TRBJ1-1	18	CASSLYGTGGISNTEAFF	TGTGCCAGCAGCTTATACGGGACAGGGGGGATTTCGAACACTGAAGCTTTCTTT
TRBV7-2	TRBD1	few	TRBJ2-2	17	CASSLVGTGGYTGELFF	TGTGCCAGCAGTCTCGTCGGGACAGGGGGCTACACCGGGGAGCTGTTTTTT
TRBV19	TRBD2	.	TRBJ2-1	15	CASSKLAGSYNEQFF	TGTGCCAGTAGTAAGCTAGCGGGAAGTTACAATGAGCAGTTCTTC
TRBV2	.	.	TRBJ2-7	13	CASSFDSSYEQYF	TGTGCCAGCAGTTTCGACAGCTCCTACGAGCAGTACTTC
TRBV24-1	.	.	TRBJ2-2	13	CATRATYTGELFF	TGTGCCACCAGGGCGACCTACACCGGGGAGCTGTTTTTT
TRBV27	TRBD1	.	TRBJ2-3	15	CASSSWTGSVNTQYF	TGTGCCAGCAGTTCCTGGACAGGGAGCGTAAATACGCAGTATTTT
TRBV20-1	.	.	TRBJ1-5	15	CSAGRGASRNQPQHF	TGCAGTGCCGGGCGGGGGGCTTCTCGCAATCAGCCCCAGCATTTT
TRBV5-1	TRBD2	.	TRBJ2-1	14	CASSDLSGMNEQFF	TGCGCCAGCAGCGACCTCAGCGGGATGAATGAGCAGTTCTTC
TRBV18	TRBD1	.	TRBJ1-1	13	CASSPGQGDEAFF	TGTGCCAGCTCACCCGGACAGGGCGATGAAGCTTTCTTT
TRBV24-1	.	.	TRBJ2-1	15	CATSDLRPGWNEQFF	TGTGCCACCAGTGATTTGCGGCCAGGGTGGAATGAGCAGTTCTTC
TRBV12-3/TRBV12-4	.	few	TRBJ1-5	13	CASSRQMDQPQHF	TGTGCCAGCAGTCGGCAAATGGATCAGCCCCAGCATTTT
TRBV19	.	.	TRBJ1-4	15	CATNGSPATNEKLFF	TGTGCCACCAACGGTTCGCCGGCAACTAATGAAAAACTGTTTTTT
TRBV21-1	.	few	TRBJ1-2	10	CASIRSGYTF	TGTGCCAGCATACGAAGTGGCTACACCTTC
TRBV7-3	TRBD2	.	TRBJ2-2	18	CASSILAGGPLNTGELFF	TGTGCCAGCAGCATCTTGGCGGGAGGGCCGCTGAACACCGGGGAGCTGTTTTTT
TRBV5-4	TRBD2	.	TRBJ2-2	17	CASSRTSGRVNTGELFF	TGTGCCAGCAGCCGGACTAGCGGGAGGGTGAACACCGGGGAGCTGTTTTTT
TRBV7-9	.	.	TRBJ1-4	17	CASSLGRANTGNEKLFF	TGTGCCAGCAGCTTAGGCCGGGCCAACACAGGGAATGAAAAACTGTTTTTT
TRBV6-1	TRBD1	.	TRBJ2-1	15	CASSKQGVGYNEQFF	TGTGCCAGCAGTAAACAGGGGGTAGGCTACAATGAGCAGTTCTTC
TRBV6-5	.	.	TRBJ1-1	13	CASSYSEGTEAFF	TGTGCCAGCAGTTACTCTGAGGGCACTGAAGCTTTCTTT
TRBV15	.	few	TRBJ1-2	14	CATSRDTRNYGYTF	TGTGCCACCAGCAGAGATACGAGGAACTATGGCTACACCTTC
TRBV7-6	TRBD2	.	TRBJ2-5	14	CASSLRLAEETQYF	TGTGCCAGCAGCTTACGGCTAGCGGAAGAGACCCAGTACTTC
TRBV5-1	TRBD2	.	TRBJ2-1	15	CASRYLAVTYNEQFF	TGCGCCAGCAGGTATCTAGCGGTCACCTACAATGAGCAGTTCTTC
TRBV28	.	once	TRBJ2-6	16	CASTPSGGPGANVLTF	TGTGCCAGCACTCCATCCGGGGGGCCCGGGGCCAACGTCCTGACTTTC
TRBV7-3	TRBD1	.	TRBJ2-3	15	CASSLYQGVTDTQYF	TGTGCCAGCAGCTTATATCAGGGGGTAACAGATACGCAGTATTTT
TRBV20-1	.	.	TRBJ1-5	14	CSARDWSVDPPQHF	TGCAGTGCTAGAGATTGGAGCGTCGATCCGCCCCAGCATTTT
TRBV12-3/TRBV12-4	.	.	TRBJ2-3	14	CASSPGRPTDTQYF	TGTGCCAGCAGCCCGGGGCGCCCCACAGATACGCAGTATTTT
TRBV6-1	TRBD2	few	TRBJ2-2	15	CASREAGVRTGELFF	TGTGCCAGCAGAGAAGCGGGAGTGCGTACCGGGGAGCTGTTTTTT
TRBV21-1	.	.	TRBJ2-1	16	CASPQAASGRDNEQFF	TGTGCCAGCCCCCAGGCGGCTAGCGGGAGGGACAATGAGCAGTTCTTC
TRBV18	.	.	TRBJ2-4	18	CASSPYRETLIAKNIQYF	TGTGCCAGCTCGCCTTACAGGGAAACTCTGATAGCCAAAAACATTCAGTACTTC
TRBV24-1	.	.	TRBJ1-2	14	CATSDRTGTYGYTF	TGTGCCACCAGTGATCGAACGGGGACGTACGGCTACACCTTC
TRBV10-1	TRBD2	.	TRBJ2-1	16	CASSESMTSLYNEQFF	TGCGCCAGCAGTGAGTCGATGACTAGCCTCTACAATGAGCAGTTCTTC
TRBV11-3	.	.	TRBJ1-2	16	CASSPSHGLKNYGYTF	TGTGCCAGCAGCCCCTCCCACGGATTGAAGAACTATGGCTACACCTTC
TRBV19	.	few	TRBJ1-2	12	CASSSAGFGYTF	TGTGCCAGTAGTTCAGCGGGCTTTGGCTACACCTTC